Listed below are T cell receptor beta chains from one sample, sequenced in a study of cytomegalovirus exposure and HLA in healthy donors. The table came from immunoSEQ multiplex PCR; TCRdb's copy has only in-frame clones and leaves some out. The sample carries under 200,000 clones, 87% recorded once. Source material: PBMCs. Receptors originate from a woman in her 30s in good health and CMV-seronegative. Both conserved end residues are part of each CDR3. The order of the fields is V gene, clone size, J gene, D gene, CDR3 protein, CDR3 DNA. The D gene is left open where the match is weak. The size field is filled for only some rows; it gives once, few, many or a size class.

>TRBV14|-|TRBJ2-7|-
CASSQDTQKQGNYEQYF
TGTGCCAGCAGCCAAGATACCCAAAAACAGGGAAACTACGAGCAGTACTTC
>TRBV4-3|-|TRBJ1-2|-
CASSQSGVGSGGYTF
TGCGCCAGCAGCCAGTCGGGAGTGGGGTCGGGGGGCTACACCTTC
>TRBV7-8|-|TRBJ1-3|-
CASSSPRTISGNTIYF
TGTGCCAGCAGCTCCCCACGGACAATCTCTGGAAACACCATATATTTT
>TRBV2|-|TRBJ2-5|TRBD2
CARAGGPTQTQYF
TGTGCCAGAGCGGGAGGGCCGACTCAGACCCAGTACTTC
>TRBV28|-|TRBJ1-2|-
CASSSPGTNGYTF
TGTGCCAGCAGTTCCCCGGGTACAAATGGCTACACCTTC
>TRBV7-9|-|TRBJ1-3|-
CASSPVPASGNTIYF
TGTGCCAGCAGCCCAGTCCCCGCCTCTGGAAACACCATATATTTT
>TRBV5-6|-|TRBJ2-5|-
CASSLARGFRLQETQYF
TGTGCCAGCAGCTTGGCCCGGGGATTTAGACTACAAGAGACCCAGTACTTC
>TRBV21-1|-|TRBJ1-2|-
CASSKEIITSLLFGYTF
TGTGCCAGCAGCAAAGAGATAATTACTTCCCTTCTTTTTGGCTACACCTTC
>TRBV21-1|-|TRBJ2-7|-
CASSPGTSKPEQYF
TGTGCCAGCAGCCCCGGGACTAGCAAGCCCGAGCAGTACTTC
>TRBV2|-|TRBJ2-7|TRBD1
CASSGTGGWWPYEQYF
TGTGCCAGCAGTGGAACAGGGGGATGGTGGCCCTACGAGCAGTACTTC
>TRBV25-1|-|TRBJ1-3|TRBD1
CASSVPGGERTGNTIYF
TGTGCCAGCAGTGTCCCAGGGGGCGAAAGGACTGGAAACACCATATATTTT
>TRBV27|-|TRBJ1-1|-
CASSLGVTNTEAFF
TGTGCCAGCAGTTTGGGAGTAACGAACACTGAAGCTTTCTTT
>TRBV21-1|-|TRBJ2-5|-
CASSQTGEETQYF
TGTGCCAGCAGCCAGACAGGGGAAGAGACCCAGTACTTC
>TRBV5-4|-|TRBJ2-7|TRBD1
CASSFIIGQGSYEQYF
TGTGCCAGCAGCTTCATAATCGGACAGGGGTCCTACGAGCAGTACTTC
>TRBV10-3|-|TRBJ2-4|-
CAISAGNGAKNIQYF
TGTGCCATCAGTGCGGGGAATGGAGCCAAAAACATTCAGTACTTC
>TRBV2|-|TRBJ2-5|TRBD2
CASSPGTIQETQYF
TGTGCCAGCAGCCCAGGGACTATCCAAGAGACCCAGTACTTC
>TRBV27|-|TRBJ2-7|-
CASARDTTPYEQYF
TGTGCCAGCGCCCGGGACACAACACCCTACGAGCAGTACTTC
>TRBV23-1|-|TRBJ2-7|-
CASSQSGGATYEQYF
TGCGCCAGCAGTCAATCGGGCGGGGCAACCTACGAGCAGTACTTC
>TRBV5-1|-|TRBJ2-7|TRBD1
CASSPGQPTYEQYF
TGCGCCAGCAGCCCGGGACAGCCAACCTACGAGCAGTACTTC
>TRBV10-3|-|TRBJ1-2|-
CAIMGRDSSGYTF
TGTGCCATCATGGGCAGGGACTCTTCGGGCTACACCTTC
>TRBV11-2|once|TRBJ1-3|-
CASSLGTEAPGNTIYF
TGTGCCAGCAGCTTAGGAACCGAGGCGCCTGGAAACACCATATATTTT
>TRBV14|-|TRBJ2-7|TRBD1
CASSLWTGGYEQYF
TGTGCCAGCAGCCTTTGGACAGGGGGCTACGAGCAGTACTTC
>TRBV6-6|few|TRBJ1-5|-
CASSSNQPQHF
TGTGCCAGCTCCTCCAATCAGCCCCAGCATTTT
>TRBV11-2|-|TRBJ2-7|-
CASSLAAGYEQYF
TGTGCCAGCAGCTTAGCAGCAGGCTACGAGCAGTACTTC
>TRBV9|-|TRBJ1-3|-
CASSDQVTSGNTIYF
TGTGCCAGCAGCGATCAGGTGACCTCTGGAAACACCATATATTTT
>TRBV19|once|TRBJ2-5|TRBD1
CASSNGAGGLQETQYF
TGTGCCAGTAGTAATGGGGCAGGGGGTCTTCAAGAGACCCAGTACTTC
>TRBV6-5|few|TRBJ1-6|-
CASRRQEWDSPLHF
TGTGCCAGCAGACGACAGGAATGGGATTCACCCCTCCACTTT
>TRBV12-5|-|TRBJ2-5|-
CASGSLQRGETQYF
TGTGCTAGTGGTTCCCTACAACGGGGGGAGACCCAGTACTTC
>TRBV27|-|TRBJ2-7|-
CASSYGGRSYEQYF
TGTGCCAGCAGTTACGGGGGTAGGTCGTACGAGCAGTACTTC
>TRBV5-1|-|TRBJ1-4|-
CASSLGGSGVGEKLFF
TGCGCCAGCAGCTTGGGGGGATCGGGGGTCGGTGAAAAACTGTTTTTT
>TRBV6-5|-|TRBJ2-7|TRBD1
CASRFQTGDEQYF
TGTGCCAGCAGATTTCAGACAGGGGACGAGCAGTACTTC
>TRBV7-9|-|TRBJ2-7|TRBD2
CASSATSSRGEQYF
TGTGCCAGCAGTGCGACTAGCTCTCGAGGGGAGCAGTACTTC
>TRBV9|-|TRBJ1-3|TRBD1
CASSGRGQGAENTIYF
TGTGCCAGCAGCGGAAGAGGACAGGGGGCGGAAAACACCATATATTTT
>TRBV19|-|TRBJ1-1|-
CASSVQGAGTEAFF
TGTGCCAGTAGCGTACAGGGTGCGGGCACTGAAGCTTTCTTT
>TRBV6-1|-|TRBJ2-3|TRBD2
CASRLAGGNTDTQYF
TGTGCCAGCAGGCTAGCGGGGGGGAACACAGATACGCAGTATTTT
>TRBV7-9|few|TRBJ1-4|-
CASSSDRLNEKLFF
TGTGCCAGCAGCTCTGACAGACTTAATGAAAAACTGTTTTTT
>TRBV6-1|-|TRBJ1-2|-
CASSEGGGRAHGYTF
TGTGCCAGCAGTGAGGGCGGGGGGCGAGCGCATGGCTACACCTTC
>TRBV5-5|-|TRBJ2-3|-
CASSLESSLSTDTQYF
TGTGCCAGCAGCTTGGAGTCTAGCTTAAGCACAGATACGCAGTATTTT
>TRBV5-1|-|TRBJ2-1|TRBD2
CASSLGLAGASNEQFF
TGCGCCAGCAGCCTTGGACTAGCGGGGGCCTCCAATGAGCAGTTCTTC
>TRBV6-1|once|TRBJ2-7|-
CASLSGSSYEQYF
TGTGCCAGTCTTAGCGGTAGCTCCTACGAGCAGTACTTC
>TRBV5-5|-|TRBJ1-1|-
CASSLNPGNTEAFF
TGTGCCAGCAGCTTGAATCCGGGAAACACTGAAGCTTTCTTT
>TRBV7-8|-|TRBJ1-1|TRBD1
CASIPGGPEMNTEAFF
TGTGCCAGCATCCCAGGGGGGCCGGAAATGAACACTGAAGCTTTCTTT
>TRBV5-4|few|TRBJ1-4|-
CASSGGGGEKLFF
TGTGCCAGCTCGGGGGGTGGTGGTGAAAAACTGTTTTTT
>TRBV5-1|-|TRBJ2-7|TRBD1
CASSTDRGDEQYF
TGCGCCAGCAGCACCGACAGGGGAGACGAGCAGTACTTC
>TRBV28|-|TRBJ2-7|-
CASRMGGTSYEQYF
TGTGCCAGCAGGATGGGTGGGACATCCTACGAGCAGTACTTC
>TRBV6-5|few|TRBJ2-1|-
CASSTGPKANEQFF
TGTGCCAGCAGTACTGGGCCTAAGGCCAATGAGCAGTTCTTC
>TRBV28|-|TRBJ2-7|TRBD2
CASSQRLAGVGEQYF
TGTGCCAGCAGTCAGCGACTAGCGGGAGTGGGAGAGCAGTACTTC
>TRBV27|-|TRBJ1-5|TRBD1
CASSPTPGQGRGNQPQHF
TGTGCCAGCAGTCCAACGCCGGGACAGGGACGGGGCAATCAGCCCCAGCATTTT
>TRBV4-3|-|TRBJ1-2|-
CASSQDGRGYTF
TGCGCCAGCAGCCAAGATGGCCGCGGCTACACCTTC
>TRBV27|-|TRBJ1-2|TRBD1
CASRGQGAIISYGYTF
TGTGCCAGCAGGGGGCAGGGGGCAATAATAAGCTATGGCTACACCTTC
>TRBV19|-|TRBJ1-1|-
CASSIDGLTEAFF
TGTGCCAGTAGTATAGACGGACTCACTGAAGCTTTCTTT
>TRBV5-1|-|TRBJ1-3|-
CASSPAISGNTIYF
TGCGCCAGCTCCCCAGCGATCTCTGGAAACACCATATATTTT
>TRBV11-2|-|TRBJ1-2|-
CASSLDLNYGYTF
TGTGCCAGCAGCTTAGATCTTAACTATGGCTACACCTTC
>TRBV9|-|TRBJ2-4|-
CASSVGEGGLENIQYF
TGTGCCAGCAGCGTAGGAGAGGGGGGGCTTGAAAACATTCAGTACTTC
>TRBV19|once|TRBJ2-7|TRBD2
CATATSFEQYF
TGTGCCACCGCGACTAGCTTCGAGCAGTACTTC
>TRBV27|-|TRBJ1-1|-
CASADGTQAFF
TGTGCCAGCGCAGACGGGACACAAGCTTTCTTT
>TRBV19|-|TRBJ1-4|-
CASRNRSNEKLFF
TGTGCCAGTAGAAATCGGAGTAATGAAAAACTGTTTTTT
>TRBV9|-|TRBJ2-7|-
CASSVGGTDYEQYF
TGTGCCAGCAGCGTAGGTGGCACCGACTACGAGCAGTACTTC
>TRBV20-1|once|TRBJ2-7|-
CSAPRSYEQYF
TGCAGTGCCCCCCGGTCCTACGAGCAGTACTTC
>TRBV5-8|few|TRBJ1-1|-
CASSGGGPNTEAFF
TGTGCCAGCAGTGGCGGGGGACCGAACACTGAAGCTTTCTTT